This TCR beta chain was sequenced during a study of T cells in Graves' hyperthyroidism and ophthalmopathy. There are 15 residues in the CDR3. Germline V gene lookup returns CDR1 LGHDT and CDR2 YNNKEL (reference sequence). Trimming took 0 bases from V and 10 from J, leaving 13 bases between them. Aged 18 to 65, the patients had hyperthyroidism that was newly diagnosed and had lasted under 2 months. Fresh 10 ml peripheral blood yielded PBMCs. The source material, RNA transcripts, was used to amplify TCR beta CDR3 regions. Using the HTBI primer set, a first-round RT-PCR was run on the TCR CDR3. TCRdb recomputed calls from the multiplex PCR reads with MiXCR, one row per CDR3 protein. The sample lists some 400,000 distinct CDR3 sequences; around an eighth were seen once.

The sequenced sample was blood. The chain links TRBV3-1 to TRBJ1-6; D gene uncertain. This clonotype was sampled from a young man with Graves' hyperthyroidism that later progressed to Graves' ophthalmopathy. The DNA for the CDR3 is TGTGCCAGCAGCCAAGATAAGTTCTACGGGTCACCCCTCCACTTT. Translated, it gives CASSQDKFYGSPLHF.